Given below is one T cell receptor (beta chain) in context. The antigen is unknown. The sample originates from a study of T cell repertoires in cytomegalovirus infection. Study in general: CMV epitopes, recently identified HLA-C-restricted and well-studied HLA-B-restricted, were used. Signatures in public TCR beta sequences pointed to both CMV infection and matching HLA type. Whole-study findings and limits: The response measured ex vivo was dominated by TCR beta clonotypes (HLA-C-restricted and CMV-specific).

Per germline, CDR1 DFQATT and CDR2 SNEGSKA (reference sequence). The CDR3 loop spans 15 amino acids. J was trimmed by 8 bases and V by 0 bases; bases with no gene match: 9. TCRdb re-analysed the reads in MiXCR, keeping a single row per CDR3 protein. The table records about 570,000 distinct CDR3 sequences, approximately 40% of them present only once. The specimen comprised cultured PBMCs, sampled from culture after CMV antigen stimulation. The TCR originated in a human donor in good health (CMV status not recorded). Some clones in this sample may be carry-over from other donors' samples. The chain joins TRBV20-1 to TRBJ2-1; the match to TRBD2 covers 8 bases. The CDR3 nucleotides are TGCAGTGCTAGAGAAATAGAACTAGCGGTCGATGAGCAGTTCTTC. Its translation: CSAREIELAVDEQFF.